The text below deals with one T cell receptor (beta chain). The record originates from a study of blood T cell repertoires in COVID-19. The CDR3 runs to 15 residues. Germline V lookup: CDR1 SGHTA, CDR2 FQGNSA. V was shortened by 6 bases and J by 1 base, with 13 bases between the two germline ends. In the authors' methods: Estimation of nucleated cell counts relied on the amplification of reference gene primers. The data were produced by immunoSEQ multiplex PCR, yet TCRdb's version contains in-frame clones alone and is incomplete. The DNA was the basis for D and trimming; V, J and clone size are from that table. The profile shows about 230,000 clones, approximately 89% of them singletons.

Sequenced material: PBMCs or T cells enriched from blood (not recorded which). The source of this sequence is a woman in her thirties or forties with acute COVID-19. The chain combines TRBV7-2 with TRBJ1-3, with D possibly matching TRBD1 (5 bases). The CDR3 spells CASSWGGISGNTIYF. The CDR3 bases are TGTGCCAGCAGTTGGGGGGGGATTTCTGGAAACACCATATATTTT.